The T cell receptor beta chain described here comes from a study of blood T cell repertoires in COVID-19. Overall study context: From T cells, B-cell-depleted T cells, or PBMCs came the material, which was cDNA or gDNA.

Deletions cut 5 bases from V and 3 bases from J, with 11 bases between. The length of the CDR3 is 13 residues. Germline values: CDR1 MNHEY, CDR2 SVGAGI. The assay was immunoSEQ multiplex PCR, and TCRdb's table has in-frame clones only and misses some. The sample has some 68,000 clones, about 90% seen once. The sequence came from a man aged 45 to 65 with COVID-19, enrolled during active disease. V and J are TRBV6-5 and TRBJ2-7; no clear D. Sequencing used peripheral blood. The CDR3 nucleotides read TGTGCCAGCAGTAACAGCTTACGCTACGAGCAGTACTTC. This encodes CASSNSLRYEQYF.